This T cell receptor beta chain was observed in a study of blood T cells in healthy people across ages. This CDR3 has 11 amino acids. Each individual donor underwent a draw of about 9.1 milliliters of peripheral blood. Together with a sample-barcoded 5' primer, a J-beta primer mix was included in a second PCR lasting roughly 6 to 12 cycles. TCRdb fed the 5' RACE reads into MiXCR, producing one record per CDR3 protein. This sample has 910,000 or so distinct CDR3 sequences, with roughly 51% found just once. V gene TRBV21-1 combines with J gene TRBJ1-2. TRBV21-1 has pseudogene status. Sequencing was performed on blood. The TCR comes from a woman aged 60-75 years in good health. DNA for the CDR3: TGTGCCAGCCGAAGGGCCTACGGCTACACCTTC. Protein: CASRRAYGYTF.